These 13 T cell receptor beta chains share one sample of origin, sequenced in a study of cytomegalovirus exposure and HLA in healthy donors. Profiling relied on immunoSEQ multiplex PCR, and the TCRdb table lists in-frame clones only, not all of them. The table has around 220,000 clones, almost 90% seen once. Sequences were obtained from PBMCs. The receptors here all came from a woman aged 18-30 years in good health and CMV-seronegative.

The rearrangement links TRBV2 to TRBJ2-3; 9 nucleotides line up with TRBD1. V was clipped by 7 bases and J by 5 bases; unmatched bases: 7. The CDR3 covers 14 residues. Germline V lookup: CDR1 SNHLY, CDR2 FYNNEI. The DNA for the CDR3 is TGTGCCAGCACCGGGACAGGGAACTTAGATACGCAGTATTTT. Translation gives CASTGTGNLDTQYF.

J is TRBJ2-1 and V is TRBV10-1; the D gene is possibly TRBD2 (6 bases). The CDR3 is 13 amino acids. Trimming left V 6 bases short and J 4 bases short, with 10 bases between. Germline assignment: CDR1 WNHNN and CDR2 SYGVQD (reference sequence). In DNA, the CDR3 is TGCGCCAGCAGCCGGGACTCTTACAATGAGCAGTTCTTC. Its protein product is CASSRDSYNEQFF.

This chain connects TRBV7-2 to TRBJ2-7, with a possible D match to TRBD2 (5 bases). V lost 1 base to trimming and J lost 8 bases, with 9 bases between them. The CDR3 is 12 residues long. Germline V gives CDR1 SGHTA, CDR2 FQGNSA. In nucleotides, the CDR3 is TGTGCCAGCAGCTTAGATGCGGGTAAGCAGTACTTC. Protein: CASSLDAGKQYF.

The chain employs TRBV4-1 and TRBJ2-5; 10 bases match TRBD1. This CDR3 is built from 16 residues. Per the germline V gene, CDR1 is MGHRA and CDR2 is YSYEKL. V dropped 2 bases and J dropped 5; count of bases not matched to a gene: 8. CDR3 protein: CASSQPFRDRGETQYF. The CDR3 region has the DNA TGCGCCAGCAGCCAACCCTTCCGGGACAGGGGTGAGACCCAGTACTTC.

This chain uses TRBV5-1 with TRBJ1-1; tentatively, D is TRBD1 (5 bases). The germline CDR1 and CDR2 sequences are SGHRS and YFSETQ. The CDR3 covers 15 residues. V was cut by 5 bases and J by 6 bases, with 20 bases left in between. This CDR3 is CASRSPPGTNPEAFF. DNA for the CDR3: TGCGCCAGCAGATCCCCCCCTGGGACTAACCCTGAAGCTTTCTTT.

This clone was observed a single time. The rearrangement joins TRBV2 to TRBJ2-2; 14 bases align to TRBD2. After removal of 6 bases from V and 5 bases from J, the junction contained 8 bases not matched to a gene. CDR1 is SNHLY, CDR2 FYNNEI, per germline. The CDR3 totals 17 residues. CDR3 nucleotide sequence: TGTGCCAGCAGAGAGGGACTAGCGGGAGTTAAAACCGGGGAGCTGTTTTTT. Protein sequence: CASREGLAGVKTGELFF. The full variable domain, rest sourced from reference TRBV2 and TRBJ2-2, is EPEVTQTPSHQVTQMGQEVILRCVPISNHLYFYWYRQILGQKVEFLVSFYNNEISEKSEIFDDQFSVERPDGSNFTLKIRSTKLEDSAMYFCASREGLAGVKTGELFFGEGSRLTVL.

This chain connects TRBV28 to TRBJ2-2; a weak D match, TRBD1 (5 bases). Germline-derived CDR1 and CDR2 are MDHEN and SYDVKM. This CDR3 is built from 14 residues. V dropped 5 bases and J dropped 4 bases, with 11 bases sitting between them. CDR3: CASSSIRVTGELFF. The CDR3 DNA sequence: TGTGCCAGCAGTAGCATCAGGGTCACCGGGGAGCTGTTTTTT. The entire variable domain, with the rest obtained from reference TRBV28 and TRBJ2-2, is as follows: DVKVTQSSRYLVKRTGEKVFLECVQDMDHENMFWYRQDPGLGLRLIYFSYDVKMKEKGDIPEGYSVSREKKERFSLILESASTNQTSMYLCASSSIRVTGELFFGEGSRLTVL.

The rearrangement uses TRBV27 and TRBJ2-1, with a tentative D call TRBD2 (6 bases). V lost 6 bases to trimming and J lost 0 bases, with 15 bases between them. Germline CDR1 reads MNHEY; CDR2 reads SMNVEV (reference sequence). The CDR3 consists of 16 residues. CDR3 bases: TGTGCCAGCAGAGGAGGGCCTGCGAGCTCCTACAATGAGCAGTTCTTC. Its protein product is CASRGGPASSYNEQFF.

The chain joins TRBV6-1 to TRBJ1-3, with TRBD1 identical over 8 bases. Per the germline V gene, CDR1 is MNHNS and CDR2 is SASEGT. The CDR3 covers 20 residues. Trimming at V came to 0 bases and at J to 0 bases, leaving 13 bases not matched to a gene. DNA for the CDR3: TGTGCCAGCAGTGAAGCAGGGAGAGGGACAGGAGATTTCTCTGGAAACACCATATATTTT. Translated: CASSEAGRGTGDFSGNTIYF.

This clone was seen at least ten times. This chain joins TRBV10-2 and TRBJ2-2, with D unclear. The V end lost 8 bases, the J end lost 1 base, and 5 bases lay between the germline ends. The CDR3 is 12 residues long. CDR1 and CDR2 (germline): WSHSY, SAAADI. CDR3 amino acids: CASSLNTGELFF. The CDR3 DNA reads as TGCGCCAGCTCCTTGAACACCGGGGAGCTGTTTTTT.

This clone has only one observation. The J gene is TRBJ2-1, the V gene TRBV7-3; 7 positions match TRBD1. Germline V gene lookup returns CDR1 SGHTA and CDR2 FQGTGA. Trimming cost V 5 bases and J 4 bases; bases outside gene matches: 2. The CDR3 has 13 amino acids. The CDR3 sequence is CASSVTGYNEQFF. The CDR3 region has the DNA TGTGCCAGCAGCGTGACAGGGTACAATGAGCAGTTCTTC.

This chain joins TRBV27 and TRBJ2-7, with D unresolved. Trimming stripped 3 bases from V and 0 bases from J, with 6 bases between. Germline V lookup: CDR1 MNHEY, CDR2 SMNVEV (reference sequence). The CDR3 totals 13 residues. For the CDR3, the DNA is TGTGCCAGCAGTTTTTCGAGCTCCTACGAGCAGTACTTC. This gives the protein CASSFSSSYEQYF.

The rearrangement links TRBV7-9 to TRBJ2-2; 8 positions match TRBD1. Trimming took 3 bases from V and 1 from J; bases not matched to a gene: 7. The CDR3 loop spans 17 amino acids. CDR1 and CDR2 from the germline V gene are SEHNR and FQNEAQ (reference sequence). In DNA form, the CDR3 reads TGTGCCAGCAGCTTGGGAGCAGGGGGCCAGAACACCGGGGAGCTGTTTTTT. Translation gives CASSLGAGGQNTGELFF.